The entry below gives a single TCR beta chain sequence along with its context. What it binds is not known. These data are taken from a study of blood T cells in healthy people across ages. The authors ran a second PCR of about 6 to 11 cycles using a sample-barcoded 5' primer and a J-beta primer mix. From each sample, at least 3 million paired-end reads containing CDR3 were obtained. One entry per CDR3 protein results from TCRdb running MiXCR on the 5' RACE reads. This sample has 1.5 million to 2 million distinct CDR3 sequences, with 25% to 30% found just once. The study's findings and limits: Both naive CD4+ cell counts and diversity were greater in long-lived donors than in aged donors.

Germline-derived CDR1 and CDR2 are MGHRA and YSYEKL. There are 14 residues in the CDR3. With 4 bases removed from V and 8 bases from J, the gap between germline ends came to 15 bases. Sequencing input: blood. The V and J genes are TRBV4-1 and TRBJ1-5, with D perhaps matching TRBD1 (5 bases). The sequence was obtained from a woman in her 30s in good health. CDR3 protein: CASSPGAQGEPQHF. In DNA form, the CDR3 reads TGCGCCAGCAGCCCAGGCGCCCAGGGTGAGCCCCAGCATTTT.